One sample yielded the 14 T cell receptor beta chains listed below, sequenced in a study of T cell repertoires in cytomegalovirus infection. Via MiXCR, TCRdb re-called the reads, giving one row per CDR3 protein. The sample contains hundreds of thousands of distinct CDR3 sequences, approximately 32% of which appear only once. Sequences were obtained from PBMCs. These receptors all stem from a human donor in good health (CMV status not recorded). Some clones in this sample may be carry-over from other donors' samples.

This clonotype was observed a few times. The chain combines TRBV7-2 with TRBJ1-1; the match to TRBD1 covers 7 bases. Trimming removed 4 bases from V and 3 bases from J; junction bases left unmatched: 8. There are 15 residues in the CDR3. Germline V lookup: CDR1 SGHTA, CDR2 FQGNSA. The DNA for the CDR3 is TGTGCCAGCAGCTCCTACAGGGGTGGCCACACTGAAGCTTTCTTT. It encodes CASSSYRGGHTEAFF.

The rearrangement links TRBV18 to TRBJ2-7, with 7 bases lining up with TRBD1. Germline V lookup: CDR1 KGHSH, CDR2 LQKENI. J was trimmed by 1 base and V by 5 bases; bases with no gene match: 8. The CDR3 runs to 15 residues. The CDR3 region is CASSVNGTDSYEQYF. The DNA of the CDR3 is TGTGCCAGCTCAGTAAACGGGACAGATTCCTACGAGCAGTACTTC.

This clonotype was recorded a few times. The chain links TRBV4-1 to TRBJ1-2; TRBD1 agrees at 8 bases. This CDR3 has 14 amino acids. Germline V gives CDR1 MGHRA, CDR2 YSYEKL. V gave up 0 bases and J gave up 7 bases; unmatched junction bases: 4. This chain's CDR3 is CASSQDQGAAGYTF. DNA of the CDR3: TGCGCCAGCAGCCAAGACCAGGGGGCAGCTGGCTACACCTTC.

The chain links TRBV29-1 to TRBJ1-1; D not certain. The V gene lost 5 bases and the J gene lost 1 base, with 8 bases spanning the gap. The germline CDR1 and CDR2 sequences are SQVTM and ANQGSEA. This CDR3 is built from 12 residues. CDR3 loop: CSVISGNTEAFF. DNA of the CDR3: TGCAGCGTTATTTCAGGGAACACTGAAGCTTTCTTT.

The table lists this clonotype with a few counts. The V call is TRBV7-2, the J call TRBJ2-7, with 8 bases fitting TRBD1. The CDR3 contains 14 residues. The V segment lost 3 bases and the J segment 6 bases; nucleotides outside the gene matches: 7. Germline CDR1 and CDR2: SGHTA and FQGNSA. In DNA form, the CDR3 reads TGTGCCAGCAGCTTCGCGCAGGGGGCTATCGAGCAGTACTTC. Translating gives CASSFAQGAIEQYF.

The table lists this clonotype with many counts. The V call is TRBV7-2, the J call TRBJ2-3; 8 positions agree with TRBD2. Trimming took 7 bases from V and 1 from J; bases not matched to a gene: 7. The CDR3 totals 15 residues. Germline V gene sequence: CDR1 SGHTA, CDR2 FQGNSA. Here the CDR3 reads CASTERGGRTDTQYF. In nucleotides, the CDR3 is TGTGCCAGCACGGAACGGGGGGGGCGCACAGATACGCAGTATTTT.

The chain joins TRBV7-6 to TRBJ2-2; D is uncertain. This CDR3 has 13 residues. Germline lookup yields CDR1 SGHVS and CDR2 FNYEAQ. V was pared by 6 bases and J by 6 bases, with 11 bases between. The CDR3 DNA reads TGTGCCAGCAGGCATGGTGGAGCCGGGGAGCTGTTTTTT. It codes for CASRHGGAGELFF.

The CDR3 spells CASSYRAGDPLSSYEQYF. In DNA, the CDR3 is TGTGCCAGCAGTTACCGGGCGGGGGATCCCTTGAGCTCCTACGAGCAGTACTTC. This sequence joins TRBV6-2 or TRBV6-3 and TRBJ2-7, with 7 bases that match TRBD2. Germline V lookup: CDR1 MNHEY, CDR2 SVGEGT. This CDR3 is built from 18 residues. J was trimmed by 0 bases and V by 2 bases; bases with no gene match: 13.

The chain has TRBV15 and TRBJ1-4; D remains unclear. This CDR3 has 14 residues. V lost 0 bases and J lost 3, with 5 bases in between. Germline-derived CDR1 and CDR2 are LNHNV and YYDKDF (reference sequence). DNA for the CDR3: TGTGCCACCAGCAGAGACGCCCCTAATGAAAAACTGTTTTTT. Encoded protein: CATSRDAPNEKLFF.

This clonotype was seen a handful of times. The V gene is TRBV7-9, the J gene TRBJ2-5, with 7 bases lining up with TRBD1. CDR1 and CDR2 (germline): SEHNR, FQNEAQ (reference sequence). The CDR3 length is 14 residues. The ends lost 10 bases at V and 1 base at J; junction bases unmatched: 9. The CDR3 coding sequence is TGTGCCACGCATCAGGGGGACAGCCAAGAGACCCAGTACTTC. This codes for CATHQGDSQETQYF. The whole variable domain, filled in from reference TRBV7-9 and TRBJ2-5, reads DTGVSQNPRHKITKRGQNVTFRCDPISEHNRLYWYRQTLGQGPEFLTYFQNEAQLEKSRLLSDRFSAERPKGSFSTLEIQRTEQGDSAMYLCATHQGDSQETQYFGPGTRLLVL.

This clonotype was found a few times. The V and J genes are TRBV20-1 and TRBJ2-5, with no clear D. Trimming took off 4 bases at V and 2 bases at J, with 14 bases between the two ends. Germline values: CDR1 DFQATT, CDR2 SNEGSKA (reference sequence). The CDR3 totals 14 residues. This CDR3 is CSATFPTGQETQYF. The CDR3 region has the DNA TGCAGTGCTACGTTCCCGACCGGACAAGAGACCCAGTACTTC.

Here the CDR3 DNA reads TGTGCCACCAGTGATTTGAAGGAGACCCAGTACTTC. It translates to CATSDLKETQYF. This chain links TRBV24-1 with TRBJ2-5, with D uncertain. There are 12 residues in the CDR3. V dropped 0 bases and J dropped 5 bases, with 3 bases sitting between them. Germline-derived CDR1 and CDR2 are KGHDR and SFDVKD.

This clonotype has only a few counts. The chain recombines TRBV12-3 or TRBV12-4 with TRBJ1-4; TRBD1 aligns across 8 bases. V lost 7 bases, J lost 4 bases, and 8 bases stayed unmatched. The CDR3 extends over 15 amino acids. The CDR3 loop is CASNLQGAGNEKLFF. The CDR3 region has the DNA TGTGCCAGCAACCTCCAGGGGGCCGGTAATGAAAAACTGTTTTTT.

J is TRBJ1-2 and V is TRBV2; the match to TRBD1 covers 8 bases. The trim removed 11 bases at V and 4 bases at J, leaving 9 bases unmatched. CDR3 length: 13 residues. Germline loops: CDR1 SNHLY, CDR2 FYNNEI. The CDR3 reads CAGKTGDLYGYTF. For the CDR3, the DNA is TGTGCCGGGAAGACAGGGGATCTCTATGGCTACACCTTC.